Each of the 26 T cell receptor beta chains below was sequenced from the same sample in a study of molecular identifiers for immune sequencing clone quantification. A single record per CDR3 protein comes from TCRdb applying MiXCR to the PCR reads. The sample lists about 320,000 distinct CDR3 sequences, 20% to 25% occurring once. Specimen: naive CD8+ T cells from blood, with Jurkat cell RNA spiked in. Subset given: FACS-sorted CD8+CD4-CCR7+CD45RA+ naive T cells. The receptors derive from a human donor in good health. Some libraries in this study had Jurkat cell RNA spiked in.

This clonotype was seen repeatedly, ten times or more. The chain couples TRBV4-1 to TRBJ1-1; no clear D. The CDR3 length is 15 residues. Trimming removed 0 bases at V and 0 bases at J, with 8 bases between. From germline, CDR1 is MGHRA and CDR2 YSYEKL. The CDR3 here is CASSQDLFMNTEAFF. The DNA of the CDR3 is TGCGCCAGCAGCCAAGATCTGTTCATGAACACTGAAGCTTTCTTT.

This clonotype was picked up many times. The chain has TRBV6-2 or TRBV6-3 and TRBJ2-7; the match to TRBD1 covers 9 bases. Germline V gives CDR1 MNHEY, CDR2 SVGEGT. V trimming: 5 bases; J trimming: 5 bases; junction bases outside the gene matches: 1. CDR3 length: 12 amino acids. The CDR3 nucleotides read TGTGCCAGCAGTCACAGGGGGCACGAGCAGTACTTC. Its translation: CASSHRGHEQYF.

At least ten counts were recorded for this clonotype. The rearrangement uses TRBV28 and TRBJ1-5; the D is unclear. Trimming took off 3 bases at V and 5 bases at J, with 5 bases between the two ends. This CDR3 contains 12 residues. Germline V gives CDR1 MDHEN, CDR2 SYDVKM. CDR3 bases: TGTGCCAGCAGTTTTCTGTATCAGCCCCAGCATTTT. Amino acid sequence: CASSFLYQPQHF.

Note on this clonotype: This may be a read error: a much more frequent sequence differs by one nucleotide. The chain combines TRBV5-1 with TRBJ1-1; D ambiguous. The germline CDR1 and CDR2 sequences are SGHRS and YFSETQ. CDR3 length: 15 amino acids. The CDR3 sequence: CASGLGTGSGTEAFF. CDR3 sequence (DNA): TGCGCCAGCGGCTTGGGTACGGGGTCGGGGACTGAAGCTTTCTTT.

A note on this clonotype: At one of its ends the junction is not consistent with the germline gene, which may arise from a read error. The J gene is TRBJ2-1, the V gene TRBV4-3; D ambiguous. In germline, CDR1 is LGHNA, CDR2 YSLEER. The CDR3 sequence is 15 residues long. The CDR3, as DNA: TGCGCCAGCAGCCAAGAGGTAGCTGCCTACAGTGAGCAGCTCTTC. This encodes CASSQEVAAYSEQLF.

This clonotype has a handful of counts. The gene calls are TRBV20-1 and TRBJ2-7, with D perhaps being TRBD1 or TRBD2 (5 bases each). V was cut by 0 bases and J by 3 bases, with 24 bases left in between. Germline V lookup: CDR1 DFQATT, CDR2 SNEGSKA (reference sequence). The CDR3 is 18 amino acids. CDR3 coding DNA: TGCAGTGCTAGAGACACCCTAAAGTTGGGGGTATCAGGCTACGAGCAGTACTTC. This sequence encodes CSARDTLKLGVSGYEQYF.

This clonotype was observed at least ten times. The chain has TRBV20-1 and TRBJ1-2; no firm D call. In germline, CDR1 is DFQATT, CDR2 SNEGSKA (reference sequence). The CDR3 covers 13 residues. Trimming left V 0 bases short and J 4 bases short, with 9 bases between. Written as DNA, the CDR3 is TGCAGTGCTAGAGATCACAGCAGCTATGGCTACACCTTC. Translating it yields CSARDHSSYGYTF.

There are many counts of this clonotype. The V and J genes are TRBV29-1 and TRBJ1-2; D gene unclear. This CDR3 comprises 13 residues. The germline gives CDR1 SQVTM, CDR2 ANQGSEA. CDR3 sequence reads: CSLRDINDYGYTF. The CDR3 DNA follows: TGCAGTCTTCGAGACATCAACGACTATGGCTACACCTTC.

This clonotype was detected many times. This chain connects TRBV6-1 to TRBJ1-2, with 7 bases fitting TRBD1. With 3 bases clipped from V and 0 bases from J, the junction kept 4 bases outside the gene matches. Per the germline V gene, CDR1 is MNHNS and CDR2 is SASEGT. The length of the CDR3 is 15 residues. The CDR3 sequence: CASSERTGTNYGYTF. As DNA, the CDR3 is TGTGCCAGCAGTGAGAGGACAGGCACTAACTATGGCTACACCTTC.

The sample holds many counts of this clonotype. J is TRBJ2-1 and V is TRBV19; D uncertain. The CDR3 length is 11 residues. In germline, CDR1 is LNHDA, CDR2 SQIVND (reference sequence). Trimming shortened V by 6 bases and J by 6 bases, and 6 bases separated the two germline ends. CDR3 nucleotides: TGTGCCAGTAGCTTGCCCAATGAGCAGTTCTTC. Protein product: CASSLPNEQFF.

This chain uses TRBV2 with TRBJ2-3; TRBD2 matches 8 bases. Per germline, CDR1 SNHLY and CDR2 FYNNEI. There are 14 residues in the CDR3. Unmatched junction bases numbered 5, after V lost 8 bases and J lost 1 base. The CDR3 DNA sequence: TGTGCCAGCGGCTTTAGCGGGGGCACAGATACGCAGTATTTT. Translated, it gives CASGFSGGTDTQYF. The full variable domain, its missing parts supplied by reference TRBV2 and TRBJ2-3, is EPEVTQTPSHQVTQMGQEVILRCVPISNHLYFYWYRQILGQKVEFLVSFYNNEISEKSEIFDDQFSVERPDGSNFTLKIRSTKLEDSAMYFCASGFSGGTDTQYFGPGTRLTVL.

The sample holds many counts of this clonotype. This chain joins TRBV6-6 and TRBJ2-5; the D gene could be TRBD1 or TRBD2 (6 bases each). Germline V gene lookup returns CDR1 MNHNY and CDR2 SVGAGI (reference sequence). The CDR3 loop spans 15 amino acids. Trimming pared 0 bases from V and 4 bases from J, leaving 12 bases between. CDR3 residues: CASSYSRGDGETQYF. The DNA of the CDR3 is TGTGCCAGCAGTTACTCGAGGGGGGACGGAGAGACCCAGTACTTC.

This clonotype appeared many times. V and J are TRBV12-3 or TRBV12-4 and TRBJ1-2; a possible D gene is TRBD1 (6 bases). V lost 5 bases to trimming and J lost 8 bases, with 18 bases between them. The CDR3 is 14 amino acids. The CDR3 region has the DNA TGTGCCAGCAGTCAAGGACAGCCCGGTTGGGGCTACACCTTC. Translated: CASSQGQPGWGYTF.

This clonotype was seen a few times. Being one base from a much bigger clone, this may be a read error. The chain has TRBV7-9 and TRBJ2-1, with TRBD2 matching over 11 bases. The CDR3 covers 16 residues. The germline V gene encodes CDR1 SEHNR and CDR2 FQNEAQ (reference sequence). The CDR3 reads CASSSISGRAAGEQSF. Here the CDR3 DNA reads TGTGCCAGCAGCTCCATTAGCGGGAGGGCCGCCGGTGAGCAGTCCTTC.

This clonotype was observed many times. The chain combines TRBV29-1 with TRBJ2-1; 8 nucleotides align to TRBD1. The CDR3 is made up of 12 amino acids. The germline V gene has CDR1 SQVTM and CDR2 ANQGSEA. The V segment lost 7 bases and the J segment 9 bases; nucleotides outside the gene matches: 8. The CDR3 protein is CSERTGRGEQFF. CDR3 bases: TGCAGCGAACGGACAGGGCGCGGTGAGCAGTTCTTC.

This clonotype was observed at least ten times. The chain has TRBV12-3 or TRBV12-4 and TRBJ2-5, with D unresolved. Between the trimmed V and J ends, which lost 6 bases and 4 bases, there was a span of 15 bases. This CDR3 comprises 14 residues. The CDR3 DNA reads as TGTGCCAGCAGCAGCGTAGGGCCGGTAGAGACCCAGTACTTC. Its translation is CASSSVGPVETQYF.

This clonotype was counted a few times. The V and J genes are TRBV12-3 or TRBV12-4 and TRBJ1-1; 7 bases align to TRBD1. The length of the CDR3 is 15 residues. V gave up 3 bases and J gave up 4 bases; unmatched junction bases: 8. The CDR3 loop reads CASSLGAGGGTEAFF. For the CDR3, the DNA is TGTGCCAGCAGTTTGGGCGCAGGGGGGGGCACTGAAGCTTTCTTT.

This clonotype was seen only a few times. The rearrangement links TRBV19 to TRBJ1-1, with D hard to call. Germline CDR1 reads LNHDA; CDR2 reads SQIVND (reference sequence). Trimming pared 4 bases from V and 5 bases from J, leaving 11 bases between. The CDR3 consists of 13 residues. This CDR3 is CASSTLSMTEAFF. The CDR3 DNA is TGTGCCAGTAGTACCCTCTCTATGACTGAAGCTTTCTTT.

This clonotype was seen many times. The chain joins TRBV4-1 to TRBJ2-1; TRBD2 matches at 13 bases. In germline, CDR1 is MGHRA, CDR2 YSYEKL. This CDR3 is 14 amino acids long. V was pared by 5 bases and J by 8 bases, with 3 bases of the junction left unmatched. The CDR3 sequence is CASSTSGGGDEQFF. As DNA, the CDR3 is TGCGCCAGCAGCACTAGCGGGGGGGGCGATGAGCAGTTCTTC.

This clonotype was detected once. Germline and junction disagree at one end, which may indicate a read error. The chain has TRBV14 and TRBJ2-5; 10 bases line up with TRBD2. CDR1 SGHDN and CDR2 FVKESK come from the germline V gene. The CDR3 is 16 residues long. CDR3 coding DNA: TGTGCCAGCAGCTTCCGACTAGCGGGCTTCCAAGAGACCCAGTGCTTC. Its translation is CASSFRLAGFQETQCF. Filled out from reference TRBV14 and TRBJ2-5, the complete variable domain reads EAGVTQFPSHSVIEKGQTVTLRCDPISGHDNLYWYRRVMGKEIKFLLHFVKESKQDESGMPNNRFLAERTGGTYSTLKVQPAELEDSGVYFCASSFRLAGFQETQCFGPGTRLLVL.

About this clonotype: Given a much more abundant clone one base away, this may be a read error. CDR3 amino acids: CSVEGSLGSSYNEQFF. CDR3 sequence (DNA): TGCAGCGTTGAAGGAAGTCTGGGGAGCTCCTACAATGAGCAGTTCTTC. The V gene is TRBV29-1, the J gene TRBJ2-1; D possibly corresponds to TRBD2 (5 bases). Germline V gene lookup returns CDR1 SQVTM and CDR2 ANQGSEA. This CDR3 has 16 amino acids. V was shortened by 1 base and J by 0 bases, with 13 bases between the two germline ends.

This clonotype was recorded many times. V gene TRBV2 combines with J gene TRBJ1-5; 8 bases fit TRBD1. The CDR3 sequence is 16 residues long. Trimming cost V 2 bases and J 7 bases; bases outside gene matches: 10. The V gene's germline CDR1 is SNHLY and CDR2 FYNNEI. In nucleotides, the CDR3 is TGTGCCAGCAGTGAATCTCTTTTACAGGGGGGGCAGCCCCAGCATTTT. It translates to CASSESLLQGGQPQHF.

This clonotype was seen ten or more times. The DNA of the CDR3 is TGTGCCTGGAGTGATGGGACACGAGAAGAAAAACTGTTTTTT. The encoded protein is CAWSDGTREEKLFF. The chain uses TRBV30 and TRBJ1-4; tentative D call: TRBD1 (6 bases). Between the trimmed V and J ends, which lost 1 base and 8 bases, there was a span of 14 bases. The CDR3 runs 14 residues. The germline CDR1 and CDR2 sequences are GTSNPN and SVGIG (reference sequence).

This clonotype was observed a single time. A read error may account for a junction end that differs from germline. V gene TRBV9 combines with J gene TRBJ1-6, with D perhaps TRBD1 (5 bases). Germline V gives CDR1 SGDLS, CDR2 YYNGEE. The CDR3 contains 17 residues. The CDR3 protein is CASGVDGGGVRRSPLHF. The CDR3 nucleotides are TGTGCCAGCGGCGTAGATGGTGGGGGAGTCCGGCGCTCACCCCTCCACTTT.

This clonotype was recorded a few times. Mismatch with germline at one junction end may stem from a read error. The chain is built from TRBV11-2 and TRBJ2-4, with D possibly called TRBD1 or TRBD2 (6 bases each). The CDR3 consists of 18 residues. CDR1 is SGHAT, CDR2 FQNNGV, per germline. This chain's CDR3 is CAGSLGRGVYLAKNIQYF. The CDR3 DNA reads as TGTGCCGGCAGCTTAGGAAGGGGGGTATACTTAGCCAAAAACATTCAGTACTTC.

A few counts support this clonotype. The rearrangement uses TRBV9 and TRBJ2-1, with 8 positions matching TRBD1. This CDR3 region has 15 residues. Germline CDR1 SGDLS, CDR2 YYNGEE. With V trimmed by 0 bases and J by 7 bases, 6 bases remained unmatched. The CDR3 loop is CASSVGDRLGNEQFF. CDR3 DNA: TGTGCCAGCAGCGTAGGGGACAGGTTGGGGAATGAGCAGTTCTTC.